This T cell receptor beta chain appears in the sequencing data of a study of Ad26.COV2.S vaccination and SARS-CoV-2 variants. Regarding the study as a whole: Breadth, reportedly substantial, characterized the spike-specific CD8+ and CD4+ T cell responses after vaccination.

The sample's treatment: over 15 received Ad26.COV2.S at low or high dose, single or two shots; 5 received placebo; per-sample allocation not given. The samples date from day 63 after the first vaccine or placebo injection. Sequenced by immunoSEQ multiplex PCR; TCRdb stores in-frame clones only, minus some. Among 350,000 to 450,000 clones, around nine tenths were seen once, and the ten largest hold roughly 3.6%. This CDR3 comprises 13 residues. The germline V and J ends were trimmed by 2 bases and 4 bases, with 6 bases remaining between them. Germline V lookup: CDR1 MNHEY, CDR2 SVGAGI. A note on this clone: Its antigen is as yet unknown.

The V call is TRBV6-5, the J call TRBJ2-1, with a tentative D call TRBD1 (5 bases). The sequenced sample was peripheral blood, obtained in a trial of Ad26.COV2.S vaccine versus placebo. The TCR comes from a person between 18 and 65 years old who received the Ad26.COV2.S COVID-19 vaccine or a placebo. CDR3 sequence reads: CASSYDSYNEQFF. In DNA, the CDR3 is TGTGCCAGCAGTTACGACAGTTACAATGAGCAGTTCTTC.